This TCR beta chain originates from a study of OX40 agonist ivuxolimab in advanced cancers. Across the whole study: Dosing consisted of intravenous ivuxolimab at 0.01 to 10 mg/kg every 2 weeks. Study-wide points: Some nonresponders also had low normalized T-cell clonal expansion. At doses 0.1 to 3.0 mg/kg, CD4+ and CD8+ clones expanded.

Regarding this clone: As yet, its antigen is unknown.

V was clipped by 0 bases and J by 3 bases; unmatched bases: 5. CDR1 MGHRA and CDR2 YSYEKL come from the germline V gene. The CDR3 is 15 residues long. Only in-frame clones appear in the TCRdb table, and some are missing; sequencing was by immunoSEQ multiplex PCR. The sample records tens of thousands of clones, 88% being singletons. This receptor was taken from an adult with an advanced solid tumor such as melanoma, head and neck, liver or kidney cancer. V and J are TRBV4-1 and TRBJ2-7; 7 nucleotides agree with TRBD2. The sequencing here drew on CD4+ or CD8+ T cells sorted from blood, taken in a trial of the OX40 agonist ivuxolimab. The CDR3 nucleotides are TGCGCCAGCAGCCAAGAGGGAGGGGCCCACTACGAGCAGTACTTC. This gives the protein CASSQEGGAHYEQYF.